This record looks at one T cell receptor (beta chain) sequence and its context. Germline lookup yields CDR1 LGHDT and CDR2 YNNKEL (reference sequence). J gave up 4 bases and V 4 bases, and 12 bases lay outside the gene matches. The CDR3 runs to 17 residues. This entry is derived from a study of blood T cell repertoires in COVID-19. The table came from immunoSEQ multiplex PCR; TCRdb's copy has only in-frame clones and leaves some out. The data contain about 170,000 clones, 88% of them singletons. This sequence joins TRBV3-1 (or the pseudogene TRBV3-2) and TRBJ1-4, with TRBD1 matching over 7 bases. This sequence was found in a man aged 60 to 69 with acute or convalescent COVID-19. The sequenced sample consisted of peripheral blood. The CDR3 sequence: CASSRKIGGVDNEKLFF. CDR3 sequence (DNA): TGTGCCAGCAGCCGAAAGATAGGGGGCGTAGATAATGAAAAACTGTTTTTT.